One and the same sample provided the 22 T cell receptor beta chains below, sequenced in a study of shared T cell receptors in the human thymus. This table comes from immunoSEQ multiplex PCR, and its TCRdb copy is limited to in-frame clones, with some not included. The sample includes approximately 660,000 clones, approximately 88% of them seen just once. The same sample was also used in a study of human thymus T cells.

Sequencing input: thymocytes. The receptors come from a boy in the first two years of life with a congenital heart defect.

The rearrangement uses TRBV27 and TRBJ2-4; 9 bases fit TRBD1. CDR1 MNHEY and CDR2 SMNVEV come from the germline V gene (reference sequence). Trimming cost V 7 bases and J 3 bases; bases outside gene matches: 16. The CDR3 extends over 18 amino acids. CDR3 loop: CASMRPQKTGGGKNIQYF. The DNA for the CDR3 is TGTGCCAGCATGCGCCCACAAAAAACAGGGGGCGGCAAAAACATTCAGTACTTC.

The chain employs TRBV29-1 and TRBJ2-5; 15 bases map to TRBD2. Germline CDR1 and CDR2: SQVTM and ANQGSEA. Trimming at V came to 3 bases and at J to 4 bases, leaving 6 bases not matched to a gene. The CDR3 runs 16 residues. CDR3 bases: TGCAGCGTTGATACCGGGACTAGCGGGAGGAGAGAGACCCAGTACTTC. This translates into CSVDTGTSGRRETQYF.

The chain combines TRBV5-1 with TRBJ2-5; 11 bases agree with TRBD1. Germline CDR1 reads SGHRS; CDR2 reads YFSETQ. The V segment lost 5 bases and the J segment 8 bases; nucleotides outside the gene matches: 5. This CDR3 is built from 13 residues. CDR3 residues: CASRSDRGRTQYF. In DNA, the CDR3 is TGCGCCAGCAGATCGGACAGGGGGCGAACCCAGTACTTC.

This clone was seen a handful of times. The J gene is TRBJ2-7, the V gene TRBV4-3, with D perhaps matching TRBD1 (5 bases). V was shortened by 0 bases and J by 0 bases, with 9 bases between the two germline ends. Germline V gene lookup returns CDR1 LGHNA and CDR2 YSLEER. This CDR3 is built from 15 residues. CDR3 sequence (DNA): TGCGCCAGCAGCCAAGATAAGACAGTCTCCTACGAGCAGTACTTC. Its translation: CASSQDKTVSYEQYF.

V and J are TRBV15 and TRBJ2-3, with a weak D call TRBD2 (5 bases). Germline assignment: CDR1 LNHNV and CDR2 YYDKDF (reference sequence). V was trimmed by 1 base and J by 4 bases, leaving 9 bases between them. The CDR3 consists of 14 residues. The CDR3 DNA follows: TGTGCCACCAGCAGAGGAGCGGCCGCAGATACGCAGTATTTT. Translated: CATSRGAAADTQYF.

V usage is TRBV25-1 and J usage is TRBJ2-1; 7 bases match TRBD1. Trimming took 10 bases from V and 2 from J; bases not matched to a gene: 8. CDR1 MGHDK and CDR2 SYGVNS come from the germline V gene. The CDR3 runs to 14 residues. CDR3 in DNA: TGTGCCACCGCCGACAGGGAAGCCTACAATGAGCAGTTCTTC. It codes for CATADREAYNEQFF. The full variable domain, with the rest looked up from reference TRBV25-1 and TRBJ2-1, is EADIYQTPRYLVIGTGKKITLECSQTMGHDKMYWYQQDPGMELHLIHYSYGVNSTEKGDLSSESTVSRIRTEHFPLTLESARPSHTSQYLCATADREAYNEQFFGPGTRLTVL.

The gene calls are TRBV5-6 and TRBJ2-6, with D unclear. This CDR3 has 18 amino acids. Looked up from germline, CDR1 is SGHDT and CDR2 is YYEEEE. Trimming left V 1 base short and J 2 bases short, with 16 bases between. The CDR3 DNA reads TGTGCCAGCAGCTTGAAACAAATGAGGCGCGCTGGGGCCAACGTCCTGACTTTC. It specifies CASSLKQMRRAGANVLTF.

This clone was seen a single time. This rearrangement joins TRBV30 to TRBJ1-4; 8 nucleotides match TRBD1. Germline CDR1 is GTSNPN and CDR2 is SVGIG (reference sequence). Trimming at V came to 2 bases and at J to 8 bases, leaving 10 bases not matched to a gene. The CDR3 runs to 15 residues. The CDR3 is CAWSKDRVKGEKLFF. The CDR3, as DNA: TGTGCCTGGAGTAAGGACAGGGTCAAAGGAGAAAAACTGTTTTTT.

The V call is TRBV5-1, the J call TRBJ2-5; 7 positions agree with TRBD1. The junction had 8 bases not matched to a gene; V was cut back by 4 bases and J by 5 bases. CDR1 is SGHRS, CDR2 YFSETQ, per germline. This CDR3 spans 14 amino acids. Here the CDR3 reads CASSAERGRETQYF. For the CDR3, the DNA is TGCGCCAGCAGCGCGGAGAGGGGGCGCGAGACCCAGTACTTC. Full variable domain (remainder filled in from reference TRBV5-1 and TRBJ2-5): KAGVTQTPRYLIKTRGQQVTLSCSPISGHRSVSWYQQTPGQGLQFLFEYFSETQRNKGNFPGRFSGRQFSNSRSEMNVSTLELGDSALYLCASSAERGRETQYFGPGTRLLVL.

The gene calls are TRBV21-1 and TRBJ1-2. TRBV21-1 counts as a pseudogene. The CDR3 runs 14 residues. The CDR3, as DNA: TGTGCCAGCAGCCACCAGGAGGGAGGGGATGGCTACACCTTC. Amino acid sequence: CASSHQEGGDGYTF.

The chain recombines TRBV15 with TRBJ1-1, with D hard to call. CDR1 and CDR2 from the germline V gene are LNHNV and YYDKDF (reference sequence). The V and J ends lost 0 bases and 1 base respectively, with 15 bases between them. CDR3 length: 17 amino acids. This chain's CDR3 is CATSRDRRGSKNTEAFF. CDR3 DNA sequence: TGTGCCACCAGCAGAGATAGGCGCGGCAGCAAGAACACTGAAGCTTTCTTT.

The chain joins TRBV5-6 to TRBJ1-1; D is perhaps TRBD1 (6 bases). Germline assignment: CDR1 SGHDT and CDR2 YYEEEE. The CDR3 has 14 amino acids. Trimming removed 1 base at V and 1 base at J, with 8 bases between. The CDR3 coding sequence is TGTGCCAGCAGCTTGCAGGGGAGGAACACTGAAGCTTTCTTT. It specifies CASSLQGRNTEAFF.

V and J are TRBV4-2 and TRBJ2-7; TRBD2 matches at 13 bases. V was pared by 2 bases and J by 0 bases, with 7 bases of the junction left unmatched. CDR1 is LGHNA, CDR2 YNFKEQ, per germline. The CDR3 consists of 18 residues. The CDR3 reads CASSQRGLAGAHSYEQYF. The CDR3 bases are TGTGCCAGCAGCCAAAGAGGACTAGCGGGAGCCCACTCCTACGAGCAGTACTTC.

This chain uses TRBV6-5 with TRBJ2-7, with TRBD2 as a possible D gene (6 bases). The V gene lost 6 bases and the J gene lost 0 bases, with 15 bases spanning the gap. The CDR3 totals 15 residues. The V gene's germline CDR1 is MNHEY and CDR2 SVGAGI. CDR3 DNA sequence: TGTGCCAGCAGCCCCGGGAGCTTCAGCTCCTACGAGCAGTACTTC. As protein: CASSPGSFSSYEQYF.

Written as DNA, the CDR3 is TGTGCCAGCAGTGAAAAAGCCCGGTTACCCTACGAGCAGTACTTC. The encoded protein is CASSEKARLPYEQYF. The J gene is TRBJ2-5, the V gene TRBV6-1; no definite D call. The J call may be wrong; the DNA end is better matched by TRBJ2-7. From germline, CDR1 is MNHNS and CDR2 SASEGT. The CDR3 totals 15 residues.

This clone was found once. This sequence joins TRBV18 and TRBJ2-7, with D possibly being TRBD2 (6 bases). The CDR3 covers 16 residues. In germline, CDR1 is KGHSH, CDR2 LQKENI. Trimming pared 2 bases from V and 2 bases from J, leaving 16 bases between. CDR3 coding DNA: TGTGCCAGCTCACCATACGGACGGGAGAGACCCTACGAGCAGTACTTC. Amino acids: CASSPYGRERPYEQYF. The variable domain in full, with the rest retrieved from reference TRBV18 and TRBJ2-7, is NAGVMQNPRHLVRRRGQEARLRCSPMKGHSHVYWYRQLPEEGLKFMVYLQKENIIDESGMPKERFSAEFPKEGPSILRIQQVVRGDSAAYFCASSPYGRERPYEQYFGPGTRLTVT.

This clone has just a few counts. The rearrangement uses TRBV19 and TRBJ2-1; 9 positions agree with TRBD1. The germline V gene has CDR1 LNHDA and CDR2 SQIVND (reference sequence). V shed 5 bases, J shed 9 bases, and the junction held 8 bases outside the gene matches. This CDR3 has 14 residues. The CDR3 here is CASSVGQGWGEQFF. Here the CDR3 DNA reads TGTGCCAGTAGTGTGGGACAGGGATGGGGTGAGCAGTTCTTC.

The chain is built from TRBV7-2 and TRBJ2-7; 8 bases fit TRBD2. V dropped 2 bases and J dropped 2; count of bases not matched to a gene: 2. Germline V lookup: CDR1 SGHTA, CDR2 FQGNSA. The CDR3 is 14 amino acids. CDR3 sequence reads: CASSLLGRAYEQYF. The CDR3 DNA follows: TGTGCCAGCAGCTTACTCGGGAGGGCCTACGAGCAGTACTTC. The whole variable domain, filled in from reference TRBV7-2 and TRBJ2-7, reads GAGVSQSPSNKVTEKGKDVELRCDPISGHTALYWYRQSLGQGLEFLIYFQGNSAPDKSGLPSDRFSAERTGGSVSTLTIQRTQQEDSAVYLCASSLLGRAYEQYFGPGTRLTVT.

The J gene is TRBJ2-7, the V gene TRBV5-5, with D possibly matching TRBD2 (6 bases). The CDR3 is 11 amino acids. The V gene lost 6 bases and the J gene lost 6 bases, with 10 bases spanning the gap. Germline values: CDR1 SGHKS, CDR2 YYEKEE (reference sequence). The CDR3 region is CASTPGGEQYF. DNA for the CDR3: TGTGCCAGCACCCCCGGGGGCGAGCAGTACTTC.

The chain couples TRBV5-6 to TRBJ1-1; 7 nucleotides line up with TRBD1. V lost 0 bases, J lost 5 bases, and 4 bases stayed unmatched. Germline V CDR1 and CDR2: SGHDT, YYEEEE. The CDR3 consists of 14 residues. As DNA, the CDR3 is TGTGCCAGCAGCTTGGGGACAGGCGTTACTGAAGCTTTCTTT. Its translation: CASSLGTGVTEAFF. The whole variable domain, remainder taken from reference TRBV5-6 and TRBJ1-1, is DAGVTQSPTHLIKTRGQQVTLRCSPKSGHDTVSWYQQALGQGPQFIFQYYEEEERQRGNFPDRFSGHQFPNYSSELNVNALLLGDSALYLCASSLGTGVTEAFFGQGTRLTVV.

The chain uses TRBV19 and TRBJ1-1, with 10 bases matching TRBD1. With V trimmed by 6 bases and J by 0 bases, 10 bases remained unmatched. The CDR3 has 17 residues. Germline V lookup: CDR1 LNHDA, CDR2 SQIVND (reference sequence). CDR3 in DNA: TGTGCCAGTAGCACGGGACAGGGGCGCTGGCTGAACACTGAAGCTTTCTTT. As protein: CASSTGQGRWLNTEAFF.

This chain links TRBV28 with TRBJ2-2, with 11 bases matching TRBD2. Germline-derived CDR1 and CDR2 are MDHEN and SYDVKM. CDR3 length equals 19 residues. Trimming at V came to 3 bases and at J to 6 bases, leaving 15 bases not matched to a gene. The CDR3 loop is CASSFPGDRLAGGAGELFF. The CDR3 nucleotides read TGTGCCAGCAGTTTTCCGGGTGATCGGCTAGCGGGAGGAGCCGGGGAGCTGTTTTTT.